A selection of T cell receptor beta chains follows, all from one sample in a study of blood T cell repertoires in COVID-19. Profiling relied on immunoSEQ multiplex PCR, and the TCRdb table lists in-frame clones only, not all of them. The repertoire consists of 150,000 to 200,000 clones, with roughly nine tenths occurring once and the leading ten covering about 7%. Sequencing input: peripheral blood. The receptor source for this set is a man in his forties or fifties with acute or convalescent COVID-19. Each CDR3 is given with its conserved first and last residue. The D gene is left open where the match is weak. Part of the rows lack a size; the others show once, few, many or a class for expanded clones.

v_gene	abundance	j_gene	d_gene	CDR3nt	CDR3aa
TRBV5-4	NA	TRBJ2-2	TRBD2	TGTGCCAGCAGCAAGGGACTAGGGAACACCGGGGAGCTGTTTTTT	CASSKGLGNTGELFF
TRBV20-1	NA	TRBJ2-6	NA	TGCAGTGCTAGTAACTTCCGGCTAGGGGCCGGGGCCAACGTCCTGACTTTC	CSASNFRLGAGANVLTF
TRBV11-3	NA	TRBJ1-3	TRBD1	TGTGCCAGCAGCTTAGCCGGGACAGCGAGCTCTGGAAACACCATATATTTT	CASSLAGTASSGNTIYF
TRBV19	few	TRBJ1-6	NA	TGTGCCAGTAGTACTCAGGGCAATTCACCCCTCCACTTT	CASSTQGNSPLHF
TRBV20-1	NA	TRBJ1-5	NA	TGCAGTGCTAGTGAAGGACTGTATAGCAATCAGCCCCAGCATTTT	CSASEGLYSNQPQHF
TRBV19	NA	TRBJ1-2	NA	TGTGCCAGTAGTATGAATCTCAGGGTGAACTATGGCTACACCTTC	CASSMNLRVNYGYTF
TRBV11-3	NA	TRBJ2-7	TRBD2	TGTGCCAGCAGCTTATCGTCGAGCGGGAGCTCCTACGAGCAGTACTTC	CASSLSSSGSSYEQYF
TRBV7-2	NA	TRBJ2-5	TRBD2	TGTGCCAGCAGCCCCATGGCGGGGGGTGGGACCCAGTACTTC	CASSPMAGGGTQYF
TRBV16	NA	TRBJ2-7	NA	TGTGCCAGCAGCCAATCAGGAGGAGGTGGCGAGCAGTACTTC	CASSQSGGGGEQYF
TRBV7-9	NA	TRBJ1-2	TRBD1	TGTGCCAGCAGCTGGCCCGGGACAGGGGTTTATGGCTACACCTTC	CASSWPGTGVYGYTF
TRBV4-1	NA	TRBJ2-5	TRBD2	TGCGCCAGCAGCCGCACAGTTAGCGGGGGAGAGACCCAGTACTTC	CASSRTVSGGETQYF
TRBV15	NA	TRBJ1-5	NA	TGTGCCACCAGCAGAGGATCGGGGTTTCAGCCCCAGCATTTT	CATSRGSGFQPQHF
TRBV2	NA	TRBJ1-3	TRBD1	TGTGCCAGCAGGCCACAGGGGCCTGGAAACACCATATATTTT	CASRPQGPGNTIYF
TRBV5-1	NA	TRBJ1-1	NA	TGCGCCAGCAGCTTGGAAAAGCCGAACACTGAAGCTTTCTTT	CASSLEKPNTEAFF
TRBV7-2	once	TRBJ1-3	NA	TGTGCCAGCAGCCCGACAGAGAACACCATATATTTT	CASSPTENTIYF
TRBV7-2	NA	TRBJ1-2	NA	TGTGCCAGCAGCCCCGTCGGGGTGGGCAGTTCGAACTATGGCTACACCTTC	CASSPVGVGSSNYGYTF
TRBV7-6	NA	TRBJ2-7	NA	TGTGCCAGCAGCTTAGGCCCCCCGGCAGGGGGAGGATACGAGCAGTACTTC	CASSLGPPAGGGYEQYF
TRBV7-2	NA	TRBJ1-1	NA	TGTGCCAGCAGCTTAGATGGGCAACGTGAAGCTTTCTTT	CASSLDGQREAFF
TRBV12-3/TRBV12-4	once	TRBJ1-2	NA	TGTGCCAGCAGTTTTTCAGGGGATAGAGGCTACACCTTC	CASSFSGDRGYTF
TRBV11-1	NA	TRBJ2-5	TRBD2	TGTGCCAGCAGCCCTCTAGCGGGGGGCTTTGGAGAGACCCAGTACTTC	CASSPLAGGFGETQYF
TRBV6-6	once	TRBJ1-2	NA	TGTGCCAGCAGTTACGGGACCGCGGGGGGCTACACCTTC	CASSYGTAGGYTF
TRBV3-1/TRBV3-2	once	TRBJ1-6	NA	TGTGCCAGCAGCCAACAGAACGGACTCACGAATTCACCCCTCCACTTT	CASSQQNGLTNSPLHF
TRBV12-3/TRBV12-4	NA	TRBJ1-2	NA	TGTGCCAGCAGCCCCGGGGAAGGAAAATTCGCCTTC	CASSPGEGKFAF
TRBV4-3	NA	TRBJ2-7	TRBD1	TGCGCCAGCAGCCGATCCGGGACAGGGGAATACGAGCAGTACTTC	CASSRSGTGEYEQYF
TRBV19	NA	TRBJ1-5	NA	TGTGCCAGTTCGACAGGAGGAGGCAATCAGCCCCAGCATTTT	CASSTGGGNQPQHF
TRBV6-1	NA	TRBJ2-1	NA	TGTGCCAGCAGTGAAGCGCTAGGACAAGGGGACAATGAGCAGTTCTTC	CASSEALGQGDNEQFF
TRBV12-3/TRBV12-4	NA	TRBJ1-2	NA	TGTGCCAGCAGTTTAGCAGTAGTAGGCTACACCTTC	CASSLAVVGYTF
TRBV2	few	TRBJ1-1	NA	TGTGCCAGCACCTCTCTAAGGACAGCGAACACTGAAGCTTTCTTT	CASTSLRTANTEAFF
TRBV6-5	NA	TRBJ1-2	NA	TGTGCCAGCAGTTACTCGGCAGGGATTAACTATGGCTACACCTTC	CASSYSAGINYGYTF
TRBV7-2	once	TRBJ1-3	NA	TGTGCCAGCAGCTTAGTAACTCGTAACACCATATATTTT	CASSLVTRNTIYF
TRBV29-1	once	TRBJ1-2	TRBD1	TGCAGCGTCCCCCCGGACTTTACAGGGGTAGGAGGCTACACCTTC	CSVPPDFTGVGGYTF
TRBV7-9	NA	TRBJ2-2	NA	TGTGCCAGCAGCCCCATGAGGGCATCGAACACCGGGGAGCTGTTTTTT	CASSPMRASNTGELFF
TRBV10-2	NA	TRBJ1-2	TRBD1	TGCGCCAGCGGGGGACAGAACTATGGCTACACCTTC	CASGGQNYGYTF
TRBV18	once	TRBJ2-6	TRBD1	TGTGCCAGCTCACCCACGACAGGGGCCTACTCTGGGGCCAACGTCCTGACTTTC	CASSPTTGAYSGANVLTF
TRBV5-4	NA	TRBJ2-5	NA	TGTGCCAGCAGCTTCGGGGGTACTGGGGAGACCCAGTACTTC	CASSFGGTGETQYF
TRBV7-9	NA	TRBJ2-5	TRBD2	TGTGCCAGCAGCTTGGGACTAGCGGGGCAAGAGACCCAGTACTTC	CASSLGLAGQETQYF
TRBV10-3	NA	TRBJ2-2	TRBD2	TGTGCCATCAGGATAGCGGGGGGGCCTGAAACCGGGGAGCTGTTTTTT	CAIRIAGGPETGELFF
TRBV3-1/TRBV3-2	NA	TRBJ2-3	TRBD2	TGTGCCAGCAGCCAAGCTACTAGCGGGGTCCTCCAGTATTTT	CASSQATSGVLQYF
TRBV10-3	NA	TRBJ2-5	NA	TGTGCCATCAGTGGTCGAAGGGGTGGGGAAGAGACCCAGTACTTC	CAISGRRGGEETQYF
TRBV25-1	NA	TRBJ1-6	TRBD1	TGTGCCAGCAGCCGGGACAGCAATTCACCCCTCCACTTT	CASSRDSNSPLHF
TRBV2	NA	TRBJ1-4	TRBD1	TGTGCCAGCAGTCAAACAGCCGGGACAGGGGTTGAAAAACTGTTTTTT	CASSQTAGTGVEKLFF
TRBV15	NA	TRBJ2-6	NA	TGTGCCACCAGCAGAGTGATCCAGGTGGAAGGGGCCAACGTCCTGACTTTC	CATSRVIQVEGANVLTF
TRBV19	NA	TRBJ1-3	TRBD1	TGTGCCAGTAGTGGGGGACAGAGCTCTGGAAACACCATATATTTT	CASSGGQSSGNTIYF
TRBV27	NA	TRBJ2-3	TRBD2	TGTGCCAGCAGTAGGCCCCCCGGGACTAGCGCCACAGATACGCAGTATTTT	CASSRPPGTSATDTQYF
TRBV11-3	once	TRBJ2-1	TRBD2	TGTGCCAGCAGCCGAGGACTAGCGGGGAACAATGAGCAGTTCTTC	CASSRGLAGNNEQFF
TRBV5-4	few	TRBJ1-6	NA	TGTGCCAGCAGCGGTGACAGCTTTCCCCATTCACCCCTCCACTTT	CASSGDSFPHSPLHF
TRBV7-9	NA	TRBJ2-3	TRBD2	TGTGCCAGCAGCCAAAGTATGGCGGGGGGCACAGATACGCAGTATTTT	CASSQSMAGGTDTQYF
TRBV7-2	NA	TRBJ2-7	TRBD2	TGTGCCAGCAGCTTAGGACTAGCTCCCTACGAGCAGTACTTC	CASSLGLAPYEQYF